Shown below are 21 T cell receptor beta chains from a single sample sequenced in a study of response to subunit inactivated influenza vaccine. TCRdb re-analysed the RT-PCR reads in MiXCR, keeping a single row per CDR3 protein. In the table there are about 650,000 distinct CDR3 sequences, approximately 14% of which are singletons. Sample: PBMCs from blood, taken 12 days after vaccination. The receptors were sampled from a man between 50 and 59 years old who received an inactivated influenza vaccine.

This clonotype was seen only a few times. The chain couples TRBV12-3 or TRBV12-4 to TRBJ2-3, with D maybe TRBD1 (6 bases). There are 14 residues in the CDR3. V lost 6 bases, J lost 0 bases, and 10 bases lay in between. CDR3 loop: CASRDQGSTDTQYF. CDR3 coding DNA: TGTGCCAGCAGGGACCAGGGGAGCACAGATACGCAGTATTTT.

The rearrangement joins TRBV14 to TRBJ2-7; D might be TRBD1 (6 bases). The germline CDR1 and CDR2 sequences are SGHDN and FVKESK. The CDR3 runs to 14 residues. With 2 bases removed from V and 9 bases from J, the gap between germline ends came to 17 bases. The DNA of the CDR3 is TGTGCCAGCAGCCAACCCGGGACACCCCAGGGGCAGTACTTC. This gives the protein CASSQPGTPQGQYF.

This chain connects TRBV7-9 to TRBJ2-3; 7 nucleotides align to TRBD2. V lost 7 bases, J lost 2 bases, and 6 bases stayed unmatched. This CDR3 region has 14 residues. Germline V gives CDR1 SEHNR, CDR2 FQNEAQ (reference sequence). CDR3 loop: CASTRAGVTDTQYF. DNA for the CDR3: TGTGCCAGCACCCGCGCGGGGGTCACAGATACGCAGTATTTT. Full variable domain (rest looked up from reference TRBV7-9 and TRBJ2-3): DTGVSQNPRHKITKRGQNVTFRCDPISEHNRLYWYRQTLGQGPEFLTYFQNEAQLEKSRLLSDRFSAERPKGSFSTLEIQRTEQGDSAMYLCASTRAGVTDTQYFGPGTRLTVL.

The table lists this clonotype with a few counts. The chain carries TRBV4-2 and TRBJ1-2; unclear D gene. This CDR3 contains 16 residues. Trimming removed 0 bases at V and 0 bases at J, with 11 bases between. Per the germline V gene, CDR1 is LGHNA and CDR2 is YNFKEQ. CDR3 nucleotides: TGTGCCAGCAGCCAAGACAGCGGACGATCTAACTATGGCTACACCTTC. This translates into CASSQDSGRSNYGYTF.

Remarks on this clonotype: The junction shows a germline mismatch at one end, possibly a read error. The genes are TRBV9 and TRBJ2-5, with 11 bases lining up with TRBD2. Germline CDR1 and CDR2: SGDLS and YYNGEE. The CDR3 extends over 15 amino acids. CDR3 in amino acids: CASSISGGDKEAQYF. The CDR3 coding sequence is TGTGCCAGCAGCATTAGCGGGGGGGATAAAGAGGCCCAGTACTTC. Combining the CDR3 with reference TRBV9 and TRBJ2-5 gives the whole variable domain DSGVTQTPKHLITATGQRVTLRCSPRSGDLSVYWYQQSLDQGLQFLIQYYNGEERAKGNILERFSAQQFPDLHSELNLSSLELGDSALYFCASSISGGDKEAQYFGPGTRLLVL.

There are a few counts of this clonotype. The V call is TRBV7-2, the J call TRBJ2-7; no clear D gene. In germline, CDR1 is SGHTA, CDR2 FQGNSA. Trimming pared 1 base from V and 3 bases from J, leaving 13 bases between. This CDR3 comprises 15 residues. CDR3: CASSLVSVAVYEQYF. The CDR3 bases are TGTGCCAGCAGCTTAGTTTCTGTAGCTGTCTACGAGCAGTACTTC. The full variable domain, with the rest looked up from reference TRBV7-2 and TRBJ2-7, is GAGVSQSPSNKVTEKGKDVELRCDPISGHTALYWYRQSLGQGLEFLIYFQGNSAPDKSGLPSDRFSAERTGGSVSTLTIQRTQQEDSAVYLCASSLVSVAVYEQYFGPGTRLTVT.

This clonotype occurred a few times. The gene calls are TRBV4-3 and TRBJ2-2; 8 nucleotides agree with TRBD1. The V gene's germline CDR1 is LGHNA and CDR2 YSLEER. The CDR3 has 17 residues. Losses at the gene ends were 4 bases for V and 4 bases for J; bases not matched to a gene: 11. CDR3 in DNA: TGCGCCAGCAGCCTTGTCCCGACAGGGGCTTCCACCGGGGAGCTGTTTTTT. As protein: CASSLVPTGASTGELFF.

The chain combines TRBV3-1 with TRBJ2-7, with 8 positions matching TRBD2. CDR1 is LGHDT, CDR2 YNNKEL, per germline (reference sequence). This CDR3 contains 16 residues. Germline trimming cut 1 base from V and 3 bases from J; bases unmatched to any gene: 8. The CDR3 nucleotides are TGTGCCAGCAGCCAAGTTAACGGACTAGCAATCTACGAGCAGTACTTC. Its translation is CASSQVNGLAIYEQYF.

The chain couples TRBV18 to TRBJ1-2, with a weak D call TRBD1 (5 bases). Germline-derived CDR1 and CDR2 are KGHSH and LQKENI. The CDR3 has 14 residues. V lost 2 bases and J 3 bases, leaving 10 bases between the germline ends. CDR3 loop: CASSPKGLDYGYTF. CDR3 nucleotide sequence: TGTGCCAGCTCACCAAAGGGGTTGGACTATGGCTACACCTTC.

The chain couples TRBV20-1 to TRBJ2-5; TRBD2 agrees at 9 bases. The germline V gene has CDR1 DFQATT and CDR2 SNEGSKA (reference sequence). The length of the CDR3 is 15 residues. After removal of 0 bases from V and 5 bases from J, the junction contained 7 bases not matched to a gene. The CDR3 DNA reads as TGCAGTGCTAGAGATAGCGGGAGAGCGGAGGAGACCCAGTACTTC. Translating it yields CSARDSGRAEETQYF.

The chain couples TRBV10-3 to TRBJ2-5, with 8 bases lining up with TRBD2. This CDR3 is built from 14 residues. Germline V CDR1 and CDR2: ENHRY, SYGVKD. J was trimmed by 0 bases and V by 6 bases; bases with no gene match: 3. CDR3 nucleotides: TGTGCCATCAGCCGGGAGGGAAACCAAGAGACCCAGTACTTC. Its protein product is CAISREGNQETQYF.

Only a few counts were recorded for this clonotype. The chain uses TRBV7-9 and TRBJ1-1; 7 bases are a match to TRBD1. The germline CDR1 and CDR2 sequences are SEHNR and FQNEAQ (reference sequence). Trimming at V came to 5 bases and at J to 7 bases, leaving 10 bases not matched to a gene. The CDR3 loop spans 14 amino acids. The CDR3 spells CASSVFTGAHEAFF. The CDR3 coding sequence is TGTGCCAGCAGCGTATTTACAGGGGCCCATGAAGCTTTCTTT.

CDR3 residues: CASSLQTGWSEKLFF. DNA for the CDR3: TGTGCCAGCAGCCTACAGACAGGGTGGAGTGAAAAACTGTTTTTT. The chain carries TRBV7-2 and TRBJ1-4; 7 bases line up with TRBD1. Germline V lookup: CDR1 SGHTA, CDR2 FQGNSA. J was trimmed by 7 bases and V by 5 bases; bases with no gene match: 10. The CDR3 runs to 15 residues.

The chain's CDR3 is CSVEAGLGGQPQHF. The CDR3 DNA reads TGCAGCGTTGAAGCCGGACTCGGTGGACAGCCCCAGCATTTT. This chain links TRBV29-1 with TRBJ1-5; D is ambiguous. The V gene's germline CDR1 is SQVTM and CDR2 ANQGSEA. The CDR3 is 14 residues long. V lost 1 base and J 7 bases, leaving 14 bases between the germline ends.

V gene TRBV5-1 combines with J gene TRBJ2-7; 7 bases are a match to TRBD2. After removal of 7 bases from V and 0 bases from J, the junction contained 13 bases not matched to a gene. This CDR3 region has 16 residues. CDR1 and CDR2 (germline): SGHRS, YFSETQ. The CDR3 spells CASRGEGSGPSYEQYF. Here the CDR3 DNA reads TGCGCCAGCCGGGGGGAAGGTAGCGGCCCCTCCTACGAGCAGTACTTC.

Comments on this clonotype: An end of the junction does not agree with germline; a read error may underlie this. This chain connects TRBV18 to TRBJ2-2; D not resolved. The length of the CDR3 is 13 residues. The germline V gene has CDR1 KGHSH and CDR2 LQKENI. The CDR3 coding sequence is TGTGCCTGCTCAACGAAGGACGGCGGGGAGCTGTTTTTT. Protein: CACSTKDGGELFF.

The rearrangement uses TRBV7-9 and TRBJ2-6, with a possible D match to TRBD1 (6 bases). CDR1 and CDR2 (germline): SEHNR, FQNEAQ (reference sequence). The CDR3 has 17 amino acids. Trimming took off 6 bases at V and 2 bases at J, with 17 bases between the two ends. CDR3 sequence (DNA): TGTGCCAGCAGGCCACCCCCGAGACAGGCTGGGGCCAACGTCCTGACTTTC. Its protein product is CASRPPPRQAGANVLTF.

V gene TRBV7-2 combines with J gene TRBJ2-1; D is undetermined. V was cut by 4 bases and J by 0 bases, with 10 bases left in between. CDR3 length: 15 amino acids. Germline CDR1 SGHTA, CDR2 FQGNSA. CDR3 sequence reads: CASSWKHGSYNEQFF. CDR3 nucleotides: TGTGCCAGCAGCTGGAAACATGGCTCCTACAATGAGCAGTTCTTC.

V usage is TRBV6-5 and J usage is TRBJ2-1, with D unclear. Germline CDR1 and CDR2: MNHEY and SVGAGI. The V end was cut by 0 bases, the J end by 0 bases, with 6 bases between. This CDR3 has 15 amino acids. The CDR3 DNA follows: TGTGCCAGCAGTTACTCCCACAGCTCCTACAATGAGCAGTTCTTC. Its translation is CASSYSHSSYNEQFF.

The CDR3 coding sequence is TGCAGTGCTAGAGATTTTGGGCAGAGGCCAGATACGCAGTATTTT. It translates to CSARDFGQRPDTQYF. The chain is built from TRBV20-1 and TRBJ2-3, with D unresolved. Germline V gives CDR1 DFQATT, CDR2 SNEGSKA (reference sequence). The CDR3 consists of 15 residues. V was trimmed by 0 bases and J by 4 bases, leaving 14 bases between them.

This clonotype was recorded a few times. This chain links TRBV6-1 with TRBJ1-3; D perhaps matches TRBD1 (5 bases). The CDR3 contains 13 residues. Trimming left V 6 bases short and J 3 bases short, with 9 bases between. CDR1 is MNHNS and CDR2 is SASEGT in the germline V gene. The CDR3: CASSRGLGNTIYF. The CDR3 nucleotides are TGTGCCAGCAGCCGGGGCCTTGGAAACACCATATATTTT.